The TCR beta chain under discussion was sequenced for a study of T cell responses to AZD1222 COVID-19 vaccine. Study-level background: Second-dose intervals of approximately 4 or approximately 12 weeks were pooled.

TCRdb keeps only in-frame clones here, not all; method: immunoSEQ multiplex PCR. The table includes about 180,000 clones, roughly nine tenths detected once. Germline V gene lookup returns CDR1 LNHDA and CDR2 SQIVND (reference sequence). With 6 bases removed from V and 0 bases from J, the gap between germline ends came to 6 bases. The CDR3 is 13 amino acids. On this clone: The target antigen is unknown.

Study conclusions and caveats: Clonal diversity was possibly underestimated; the donors were predominantly white British and more often female. Nearly half of the spike-specific TCRs reportedly recognize variant regions that carry no mutations.

The material was peripheral blood, obtained on day 0 of AZD1222 vaccination. This clonotype was obtained from an adult in good health. The rearrangement links TRBV19 to TRBJ1-3; D uncertain. This CDR3 reads CASRPASGNTIYF. The CDR3 coding sequence is TGTGCCAGTAGGCCAGCCTCTGGAAACACCATATATTTT. Full variable domain (remainder filled in from reference TRBV19 and TRBJ1-3): DGGITQSPKYLFRKEGQNVTLSCEQNLNHDAMYWYRQDPGQGLRLIYYSQIVNDFQKGDIAEGYSVSREKKESFPLTVTSAQKNPTAFYLCASRPASGNTIYFGEGSWLTVV.